This TCR beta chain is from a study of cytomegalovirus exposure and HLA in healthy donors. This clone occurred once. Its antigen is still unknown. In the PCR, 60 Vbeta and 13 Jbeta primers were used. Generated by immunoSEQ multiplex PCR, the TCRdb table keeps only in-frame clones and is missing some. The sample has approximately 190,000 clones, more than 80% seen once. Findings and caveats of the study: Many donors carried some public TCRs, although rarity characterized most TCR sequences. In a later analysis, most CMV-associated TCR beta chains appeared HLA-restricted. Follow-up analysis seemed to connect common viral pathogens with several of the most significant clusters identified. The authors later linked a missense DCLRE1C variant to TCR beta V- and J-gene trimming.

V was clipped by 6 bases and J by 2 bases, with 10 bases between them. This CDR3 has 12 amino acids. Germline values: CDR1 GTSNPN, CDR2 SVGIG (reference sequence). The source is a woman aged 50 to 60 in good health and CMV-seropositive. This chain joins TRBV30 and TRBJ1-1; a possible D gene is TRBD1 (6 bases). Sequences were obtained from PBMCs. The CDR3: CACQGLNTEAFF. Here the CDR3 DNA reads TGTGCCTGTCAGGGGTTAAACACTGAAGCTTTCTTT.